This is a list of T cell receptor beta chains from one sample in a study of shared clonotypes between healthy human individuals. Measured with immunoSEQ multiplex PCR; TCRdb has only the in-frame clones, and not every one. The sample has approximately 2,000,000 clones; around 93% are singletons. The sample comprised naive CD8+ T cells from PBMCs. These receptor sequences come from a man aged 18 to 30 in good health. Some clones in this sample may be carry-over from other donors' samples. Each CDR3 is given with its conserved first and last residue. The order of the fields is J gene, D gene, V gene, CDR3 protein, CDR3 DNA. The D gene is left open where the match is weak.

J gene: TRBJ2-7
D gene: TRBD2
V gene: TRBV27
CDR3 protein: CASRLAGGPYEQYF
CDR3 DNA: TGTGCCAGCAGGCTAGCGGGAGGACCGTACGAGCAGTACTTC

J gene: TRBJ1-6
D gene: -
V gene: TRBV29-1
CDR3 protein: CSVGASPLHF
CDR3 DNA: TGCAGCGTTGGGGCTTCACCCCTCCACTTT

J gene: TRBJ1-1
D gene: TRBD1
V gene: TRBV19
CDR3 protein: CASRTDRGRTEAFF
CDR3 DNA: TGTGCCAGTAGGACGGACAGGGGGCGAACTGAAGCTTTCTTT

J gene: TRBJ1-1
D gene: TRBD1
V gene: TRBV9
CDR3 protein: CASSERTGEAWNTEAFF
CDR3 DNA: TGTGCCAGCAGCGAACGTACAGGGGAGGCGTGGAACACTGAAGCTTTCTTT

J gene: TRBJ1-2
D gene: TRBD1
V gene: TRBV10-3
CDR3 protein: CAISGGTGAYGYTF
CDR3 DNA: TGTGCCATCAGTGGCGGGACAGGGGCCTATGGCTACACCTTC

J gene: TRBJ2-7
D gene: -
V gene: TRBV27
CDR3 protein: CASSLWAGEEEQYF
CDR3 DNA: TGTGCCAGCAGTTTATGGGCAGGCGAAGAGGAGCAGTACTTC

J gene: TRBJ1-2
D gene: -
V gene: TRBV28
CDR3 protein: CASSLYTETNYGYTF
CDR3 DNA: TGTGCCAGCAGTTTATATACGGAGACTAACTATGGCTACACCTTC

J gene: TRBJ2-7
D gene: -
V gene: TRBV11-2
CDR3 protein: CASSRGHSYEQYF
CDR3 DNA: TGTGCCAGCAGCCGCGGGCACTCCTACGAGCAGTACTTC

J gene: TRBJ2-5
D gene: TRBD2
V gene: TRBV4-1
CDR3 protein: CASSPMGLLIQETQYF
CDR3 DNA: TGCGCCAGCAGCCCGATGGGACTACTGATCCAAGAGACCCAGTACTTC

J gene: TRBJ2-1
D gene: TRBD2
V gene: TRBV12-5
CDR3 protein: CASGPPSGSSYNEQFF
CDR3 DNA: TGTGCTAGTGGTCCTCCTAGCGGGAGCTCCTACAATGAGCAGTTCTTC

J gene: TRBJ2-7
D gene: -
V gene: TRBV27
CDR3 protein: CASSARGKYEQYF
CDR3 DNA: TGTGCCAGCAGTGCCCGGGGAAAGTACGAGCAGTACTTC

J gene: TRBJ2-5
D gene: TRBD2
V gene: TRBV28
CDR3 protein: CASSPPGLALETQYF
CDR3 DNA: TGTGCCAGCAGTCCTCCGGGACTAGCGCTAGAGACCCAGTACTTC

J gene: TRBJ2-2
D gene: -
V gene: TRBV10-3
CDR3 protein: CAISEGLSLPGELFF
CDR3 DNA: TGTGCCATCAGTGAGGGGCTATCCCTCCCCGGGGAGCTGTTTTTT

J gene: TRBJ2-5
D gene: -
V gene: TRBV28
CDR3 protein: CASSIQALTVIQETQYF
CDR3 DNA: TGTGCCAGCAGTATCCAAGCCCTGACAGTGATCCAAGAGACCCAGTACTTC

J gene: TRBJ1-3
D gene: -
V gene: TRBV28
CDR3 protein: CASAVLGSGNTIYF
CDR3 DNA: TGTGCCAGCGCGGTCTTAGGCTCTGGAAACACCATATATTTT

J gene: TRBJ2-3
D gene: -
V gene: TRBV27
CDR3 protein: CASDPLGTSTDTQYF
CDR3 DNA: TGTGCCAGCGACCCCCTCGGAACTAGCACAGATACGCAGTATTTT

J gene: TRBJ2-1
D gene: TRBD2
V gene: TRBV11-3
CDR3 protein: CASSLGGRASNEQFF
CDR3 DNA: TGTGCCAGCAGCTTAGGCGGGAGGGCATCAAATGAGCAGTTCTTC